The 18 T cell receptor beta chains presented below share a single source sample, sequenced in a study of cytomegalovirus exposure and HLA in healthy donors. The PCR made use of 60 Vbeta and 13 Jbeta primers. TCRdb's table, derived via immunoSEQ multiplex PCR, lists solely in-frame clones and lacks some. The data show approximately 150,000 clones, more than 75% seen once. The sequencing input was PBMCs. Receptors originate from a man aged 25-40 years in good health and CMV-seropositive.

The chain is built from TRBV27 and TRBJ1-1; TRBD1 might be the D (6 bases). The germline gives CDR1 MNHEY, CDR2 SMNVEV (reference sequence). V was clipped by 2 bases and J by 3 bases, with 16 bases between them. This CDR3 comprises 16 residues. As DNA, the CDR3 is TGTGCCAGCAGTTTAATTTCGGCAGGGGCGTACACTGAAGCTTTCTTT. Translation gives CASSLISAGAYTEAFF.

In this sample, this clone turned up once. The chain recombines TRBV6-5 with TRBJ2-2, with D unresolved. Per the germline V gene, CDR1 is MNHEY and CDR2 is SVGAGI. This CDR3 is 14 amino acids long. V was pared by 5 bases and J by 6 bases, with 13 bases between. CDR3 region: CASSVTGIAGELFF. In nucleotides, the CDR3 is TGTGCCAGCAGTGTTACGGGTATAGCCGGGGAGCTGTTTTTT.

The chain recombines TRBV5-4 with TRBJ1-1, with unresolved D. The CDR3 spans 15 residues. Germline V gives CDR1 SGHNT, CDR2 YYREEE (reference sequence). V lost 0 bases and J 4 bases, leaving 13 bases between the germline ends. The CDR3 here is CASSLAPGTGTEAFF. CDR3 bases: TGTGCCAGCAGCTTGGCCCCGGGAACCGGCACTGAAGCTTTCTTT. Supplemented by reference TRBV5-4 and TRBJ1-1, the full variable domain reads ETGVTQSPTHLIKTRGQQVTLRCSSQSGHNTVSWYQQALGQGPQFIFQYYREEENGRGNFPPRFSGLQFPNYSSELNVNALELDDSALYLCASSLAPGTGTEAFFGQGTRLTVV.

This sequence joins TRBV5-1 and TRBJ2-3; possibly TRBD1 for D (6 bases). V lost 4 bases and J lost 0, with 15 bases in between. CDR1 is SGHRS and CDR2 is YFSETQ in the germline V gene. The length of the CDR3 is 16 residues. CDR3 in amino acids: CASSRTTTGSTDTQYF. The CDR3 DNA sequence: TGCGCCAGCAGCCGAACCACGACAGGCAGCACAGATACGCAGTATTTT.

This chain connects TRBV9 to TRBJ2-1; 10 bases line up with TRBD2. The CDR3 consists of 16 residues. Trimming took 0 bases from V and 8 from J; bases not matched to a gene: 8. Germline lookup yields CDR1 SGDLS and CDR2 YYNGEE. This chain's CDR3 is CASSVASGSLRDEQFF. The CDR3 nucleotides read TGTGCCAGCAGCGTAGCTAGCGGGAGTTTAAGGGATGAGCAGTTCTTC. Using reference TRBV9 and TRBJ2-1 for the parts outside the CDR3, the full variable domain is DSGVTQTPKHLITATGQRVTLRCSPRSGDLSVYWYQQSLDQGLQFLIQYYNGEERAKGNILERFSAQQFPDLHSELNLSSLELGDSALYFCASSVASGSLRDEQFFGPGTRLTVL.

This clone was counted a single time. The same CDR3 is also encoded by other DNA sequences in this sample. The chain employs TRBV15 and TRBJ2-1, with D possibly being TRBD2 (7 bases). The V end was cut by 5 bases, the J end by 0 bases, with 14 bases between. The germline V gene encodes CDR1 LNHNV and CDR2 YYDKDF (reference sequence). The CDR3 has 16 amino acids. The CDR3 is CATSRGAVSSYNEQFF. CDR3 nucleotides: TGTGCCACCAGCCGGGGGGCGGTTAGCTCCTACAATGAGCAGTTCTTC. Full variable domain (remainder filled in from reference TRBV15 and TRBJ2-1): DAMVIQNPRYQVTQFGKPVTLSCSQTLNHNVMYWYQQKSSQAPKLLFHYYDKDFNNEADTPDNFQSRRPNTSFCFLDIRSPGLGDTAMYLCATSRGAVSSYNEQFFGPGTRLTVL.

V gene TRBV9 combines with J gene TRBJ2-1, with 11 bases that match TRBD2. Trimming at V came to 4 bases and at J to 7 bases, leaving 7 bases not matched to a gene. Germline-derived CDR1 and CDR2 are SGDLS and YYNGEE. CDR3 length: 15 amino acids. CDR3 sequence (DNA): TGTGCCAGCAGCCTCCGGGCTAGCGGGAGGAATGAGCAGTTCTTC. It codes for CASSLRASGRNEQFF.

Of note for this clone: The junction departs from germline at one end; a sequencing error may be responsible. The chain is built from TRBV7-9 and TRBJ1-2; the match to TRBD1 covers 7 bases. CDR3 length: 15 residues. Germline CDR1 SEHNR, CDR2 FQNEAQ (reference sequence). CDR3 region: CSSSLGQVLDYGYTF. CDR3 in DNA: TGTTCCAGCAGCTTAGGACAGGTTCTTGACTATGGCTACACCTTC.

This sequence joins TRBV28 and TRBJ2-1, with TRBD2 identical over 8 bases. This CDR3 is 15 amino acids long. V dropped 7 bases and J dropped 6; count of bases not matched to a gene: 11. Germline loops: CDR1 MDHEN, CDR2 SYDVKM. CDR3 in amino acids: CASNPGGEGRNEQFF. CDR3 nucleotides: TGTGCCAGCAACCCCGGGGGGGAGGGTCGCAATGAGCAGTTCTTC.

V is TRBV6-1 and J is TRBJ2-1; the match to TRBD1 covers 7 bases. Germline CDR1 is MNHNS and CDR2 is SASEGT. This CDR3 spans 15 amino acids. The trim removed 2 bases at V and 5 bases at J, leaving 6 bases unmatched. CDR3 protein: CASSEPGQHNNEQFF. DNA of the CDR3: TGTGCCAGCAGTGAACCGGGACAGCATAACAATGAGCAGTTCTTC.

This clone was detected only a few times. The rearrangement uses TRBV29-1 and TRBJ2-1, with D possibly TRBD2 on 6 matching bases. In germline, CDR1 is SQVTM, CDR2 ANQGSEA. The CDR3 is 13 residues long. The CDR3 nucleotides read TGCAGTCCACTAGCTCTCCGGAACAATGAGCAGTTCTTC. It translates to CSPLALRNNEQFF.

The J gene is TRBJ2-5, the V gene TRBV5-5; D gene ambiguous. The CDR3 length is 13 residues. Between the trimmed V and J ends, which lost 1 base and 0 bases, there was a span of 4 bases. Germline V gene lookup returns CDR1 SGHKS and CDR2 YYEKEE (reference sequence). The CDR3 region is CASSLTDQETQYF. CDR3 in DNA: TGTGCCAGCAGCTTGACTGACCAAGAGACCCAGTACTTC.

The chain carries TRBV5-1 and TRBJ2-3; the match to TRBD1 covers 7 bases. Germline CDR1 SGHRS, CDR2 YFSETQ. There are 17 residues in the CDR3. The V and J ends lost 4 bases and 2 bases, in that order; junction bases with no gene match: 13. CDR3 coding DNA: TGCGCCAGCAGCCCGACGGGGACAGAGACGATCACAGATACGCAGTATTTT. Translated: CASSPTGTETITDTQYF.

V usage is TRBV19 and J usage is TRBJ1-2; 7 bases are shared with TRBD1. The germline gives CDR1 LNHDA, CDR2 SQIVND (reference sequence). The CDR3 spans 15 residues. After removal of 7 bases from V and 8 bases from J, the junction contained 16 bases not matched to a gene. The DNA of the CDR3 is TGTGCCAGTATGCCATCCTTGACAGGGTCGAAGGGCTACACCTTC. Translated: CASMPSLTGSKGYTF.

The V gene is TRBV4-2, the J gene TRBJ2-1, with D possibly TRBD2 on 5 matching bases. Per the germline V gene, CDR1 is LGHNA and CDR2 is YNFKEQ. Trimming took 2 bases from V and 4 from J, leaving 12 bases between them. CDR3 length: 15 residues. The CDR3 DNA follows: TGTGCCAGCAGCCAAACGGGAACCCAGTACAATGAGCAGTTCTTC. It encodes CASSQTGTQYNEQFF.

This clone was recorded once. The genes are TRBV27 and TRBJ1-5; 9 nucleotides line up with TRBD1. This CDR3 is 17 amino acids long. J gave up 7 bases and V 4 bases, and 14 bases lay outside the gene matches. Germline CDR1 and CDR2: MNHEY and SMNVEV (reference sequence). CDR3: CASSSSWDRDKGQPQHF. The CDR3 DNA reads as TGTGCCAGCAGTTCCTCCTGGGACAGGGATAAGGGACAGCCCCAGCATTTT.

This chain uses TRBV19 with TRBJ2-1; no definite D call. V lost 8 bases and J 0 bases, leaving 8 bases between the germline ends. The germline V gene encodes CDR1 LNHDA and CDR2 SQIVND (reference sequence). The CDR3 consists of 13 residues. Written as DNA, the CDR3 is TGTGCCAGTGTGCCTAGCTCCTACAATGAGCAGTTCTTC. Translation gives CASVPSSYNEQFF.

This clone came up a few times. The V call is TRBV4-3, the J call TRBJ1-5; D is unresolved. The V end lost 0 bases, the J end lost 4 bases, and 7 bases lay between the germline ends. The CDR3 spans 14 residues. The germline gives CDR1 LGHNA, CDR2 YSLEER. The CDR3 bases are TGCGCCAGCAGCCAAGACTCCAGGAATCAGCCCCAGCATTTT. It translates to CASSQDSRNQPQHF.